This TCR beta chain was captured by sequencing in a study of identical twins. In TCRdb, the 5' RACE reads were re-called with MiXCR into one record per CDR3 protein. The repertoire holds about 430,000 distinct CDR3 sequences, with 15% to 20% as singletons. CDR3 length: 13 residues. Looked up from germline, CDR1 is MNHEY and CDR2 is SVGEGT. Trimming removed 5 bases at V and 4 bases at J, with 11 bases between. This clonotype was seen many times. The sample was naive T cells sorted from blood. V usage is TRBV6-2 or TRBV6-3 and J usage is TRBJ1-1; D not resolved. The receptor was derived from a man between 50 and 59 years old in good health. CDR3 sequence (DNA): TGTGCCAGCAGTACGGATCTCGGCACTGAAGCTTTCTTT. Protein sequence: CASSTDLGTEAFF.